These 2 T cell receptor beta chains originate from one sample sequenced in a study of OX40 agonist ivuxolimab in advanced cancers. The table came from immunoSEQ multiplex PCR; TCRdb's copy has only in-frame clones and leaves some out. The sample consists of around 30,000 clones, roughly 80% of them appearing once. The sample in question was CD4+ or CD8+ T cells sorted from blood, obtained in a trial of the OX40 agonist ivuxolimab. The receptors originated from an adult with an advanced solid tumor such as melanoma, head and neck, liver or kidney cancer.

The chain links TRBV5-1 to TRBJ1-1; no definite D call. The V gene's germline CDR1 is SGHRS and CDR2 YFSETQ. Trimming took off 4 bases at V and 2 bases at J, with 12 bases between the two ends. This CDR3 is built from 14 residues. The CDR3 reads CASSLRTGNTEAFF. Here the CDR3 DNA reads TGCGCCAGCAGCCTCCGGACGGGAAACACTGAAGCTTTCTTT.

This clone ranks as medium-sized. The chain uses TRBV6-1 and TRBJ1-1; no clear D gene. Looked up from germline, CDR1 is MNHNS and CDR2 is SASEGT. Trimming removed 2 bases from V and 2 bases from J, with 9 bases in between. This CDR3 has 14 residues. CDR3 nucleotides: TGTGCCAGCAGTGAACGATGGGATAACACTGAAGCTTTCTTT. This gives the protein CASSERWDNTEAFF.